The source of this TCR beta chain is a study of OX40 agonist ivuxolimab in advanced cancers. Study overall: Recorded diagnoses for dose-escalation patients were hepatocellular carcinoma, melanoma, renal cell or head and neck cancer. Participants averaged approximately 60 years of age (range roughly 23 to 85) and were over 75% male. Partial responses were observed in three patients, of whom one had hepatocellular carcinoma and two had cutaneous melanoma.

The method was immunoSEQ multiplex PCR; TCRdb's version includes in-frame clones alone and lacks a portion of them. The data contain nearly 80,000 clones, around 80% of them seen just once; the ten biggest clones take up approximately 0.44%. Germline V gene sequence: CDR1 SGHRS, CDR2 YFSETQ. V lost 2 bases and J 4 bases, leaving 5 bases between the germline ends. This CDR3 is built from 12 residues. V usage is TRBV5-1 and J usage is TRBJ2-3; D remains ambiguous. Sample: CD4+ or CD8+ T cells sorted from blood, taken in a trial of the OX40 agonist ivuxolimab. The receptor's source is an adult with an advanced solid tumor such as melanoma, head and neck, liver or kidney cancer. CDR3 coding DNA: TGCGCCAGCAGCTTTAACTCAGATACGCAGTATTTT. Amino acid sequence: CASSFNSDTQYF.